One sample yielded the 2 T cell receptor beta chains listed below, sequenced in a study of CD8 T cells in Susac syndrome. 0.5 to 1 ug RNA was reverse transcribed with random hexamers. Each CDR3 protein is one row after TCRdb ran MiXCR on the immunoSEQ multiplex PCR reads. This table holds 250,000 to 300,000 distinct CDR3 sequences, over 75% found once. Source material: CD8+ T cells from PBMCs. The receptors were sampled from a human donor with multiple sclerosis.

The rearrangement links TRBV5-6 to TRBJ2-7, with D possibly being TRBD1 (6 bases). The germline CDR1 and CDR2 sequences are SGHDT and YYEEEE. Trimming stripped 0 bases from V and 0 bases from J, with 7 bases between. The CDR3 runs to 14 residues. In nucleotides, the CDR3 is TGTGCCAGCAGCTTGGACAGGGCCTCCTACGAGCAGTACTTC. Translating gives CASSLDRASYEQYF.

The chain links TRBV27 to TRBJ1-1, with a possible D match to TRBD1 (5 bases). The germline V and J ends were trimmed by 2 bases and 0 bases, with 10 bases remaining between them. The CDR3 totals 15 residues. CDR1 is MNHEY and CDR2 is SMNVEV in the germline V gene (reference sequence). The CDR3: CASSLVPDMNTEAFF. The CDR3 DNA sequence: TGTGCCAGCAGTTTAGTTCCGGACATGAACACTGAAGCTTTCTTT.